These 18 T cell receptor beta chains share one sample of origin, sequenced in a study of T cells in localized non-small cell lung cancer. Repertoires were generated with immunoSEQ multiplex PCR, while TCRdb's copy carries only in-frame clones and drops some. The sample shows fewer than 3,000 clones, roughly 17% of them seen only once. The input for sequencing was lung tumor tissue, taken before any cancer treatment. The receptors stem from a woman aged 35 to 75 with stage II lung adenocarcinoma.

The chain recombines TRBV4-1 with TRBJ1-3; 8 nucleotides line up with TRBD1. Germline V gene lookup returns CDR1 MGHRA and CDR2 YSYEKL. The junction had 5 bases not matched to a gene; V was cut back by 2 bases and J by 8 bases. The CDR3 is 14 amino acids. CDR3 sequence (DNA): TGCGCCAGCAGCCAATCCCCGACAGGGGACACCATATATTTT. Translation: CASSQSPTGDTIYF.

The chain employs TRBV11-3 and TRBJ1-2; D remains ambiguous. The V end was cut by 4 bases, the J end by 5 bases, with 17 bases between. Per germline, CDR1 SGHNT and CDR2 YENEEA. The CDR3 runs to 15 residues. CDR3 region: CASSWERVGRYGYTF. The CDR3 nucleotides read TGTGCCAGCAGCTGGGAGAGAGTGGGAAGATATGGCTACACCTTC. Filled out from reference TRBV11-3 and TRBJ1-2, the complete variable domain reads EAGVVQSPRYKIIEKKQPVAFWCNPISGHNTLYWYLQNLGQGPELLIRYENEEAVDDSQLPKDRFSAERLKGVDSTLKIQPAELGDSAVYLCASSWERVGRYGYTFGSGTRLTVV.

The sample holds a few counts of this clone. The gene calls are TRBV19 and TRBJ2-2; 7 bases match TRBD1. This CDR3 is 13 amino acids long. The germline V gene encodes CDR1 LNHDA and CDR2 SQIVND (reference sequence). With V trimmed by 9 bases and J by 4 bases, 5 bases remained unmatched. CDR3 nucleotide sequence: TGTGCCAGCTACAGGGGTAGCACCGGGGAGCTGTTTTTT. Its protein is CASYRGSTGELFF. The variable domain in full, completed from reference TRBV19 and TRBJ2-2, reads DGGITQSPKYLFRKEGQNVTLSCEQNLNHDAMYWYRQDPGQGLRLIYYSQIVNDFQKGDIAEGYSVSREKKESFPLTVTSAQKNPTAFYLCASYRGSTGELFFGEGSRLTVL.

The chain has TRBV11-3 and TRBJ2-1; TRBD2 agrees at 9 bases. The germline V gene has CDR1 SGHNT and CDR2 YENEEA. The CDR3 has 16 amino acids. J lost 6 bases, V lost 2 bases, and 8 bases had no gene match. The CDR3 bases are TGTGCCAGCAGCTTAAGTCTAGCGGGGTCCATCAATGAGCAGTTCTTC. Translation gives CASSLSLAGSINEQFF.

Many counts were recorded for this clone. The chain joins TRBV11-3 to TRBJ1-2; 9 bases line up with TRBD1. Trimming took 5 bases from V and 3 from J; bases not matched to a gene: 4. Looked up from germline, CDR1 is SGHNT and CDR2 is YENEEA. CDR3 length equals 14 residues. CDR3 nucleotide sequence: TGTGCCAGCAGCCCTGGACAGGGGCACTATGGCTACACCTTC. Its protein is CASSPGQGHYGYTF.

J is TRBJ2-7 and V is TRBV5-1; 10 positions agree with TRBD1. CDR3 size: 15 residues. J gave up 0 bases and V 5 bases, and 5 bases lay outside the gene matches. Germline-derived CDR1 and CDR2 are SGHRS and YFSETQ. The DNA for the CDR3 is TGCGCCAGCAGTCGTGGACAGGGGGTCTCCTACGAGCAGTACTTC. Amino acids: CASSRGQGVSYEQYF.

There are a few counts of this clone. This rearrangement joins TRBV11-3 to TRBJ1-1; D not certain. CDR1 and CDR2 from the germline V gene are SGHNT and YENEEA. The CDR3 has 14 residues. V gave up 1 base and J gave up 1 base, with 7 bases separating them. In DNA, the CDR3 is TGTGCCAGCAGCTTAGGCCAGACGAACACTGAAGCTTTCTTT. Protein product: CASSLGQTNTEAFF.

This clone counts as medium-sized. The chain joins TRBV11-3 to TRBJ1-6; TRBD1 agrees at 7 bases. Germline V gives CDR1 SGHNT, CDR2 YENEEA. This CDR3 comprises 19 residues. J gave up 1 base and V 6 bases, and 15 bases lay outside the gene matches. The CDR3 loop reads CASRPGTATRLSYNSPLHF. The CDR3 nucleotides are TGTGCCAGCAGGCCAGGGACAGCGACCCGGCTGTCCTATAATTCACCCCTCCACTTT.

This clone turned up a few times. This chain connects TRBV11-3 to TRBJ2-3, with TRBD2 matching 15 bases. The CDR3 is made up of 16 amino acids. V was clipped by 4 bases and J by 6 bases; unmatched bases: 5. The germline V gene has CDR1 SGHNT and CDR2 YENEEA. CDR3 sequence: CASSWTSGGASDTQYF. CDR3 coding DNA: TGTGCCAGCAGCTGGACTAGCGGGGGGGCCTCGGATACGCAGTATTTT.

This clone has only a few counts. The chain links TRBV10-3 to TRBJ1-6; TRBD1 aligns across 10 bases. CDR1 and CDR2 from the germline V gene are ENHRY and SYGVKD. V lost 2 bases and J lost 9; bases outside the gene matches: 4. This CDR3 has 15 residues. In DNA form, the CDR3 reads TGTGCCATCAGTGAGCCAGGGACAGGGGTTTCACCCCTCCACTTT. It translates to CAISEPGTGVSPLHF.

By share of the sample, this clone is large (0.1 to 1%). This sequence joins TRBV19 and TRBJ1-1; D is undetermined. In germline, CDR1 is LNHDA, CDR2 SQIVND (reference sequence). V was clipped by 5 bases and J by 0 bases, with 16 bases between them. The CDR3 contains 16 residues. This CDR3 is CASSVGLWTLNTEAFF. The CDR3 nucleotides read TGTGCCAGTAGTGTAGGACTCTGGACGTTGAACACTGAAGCTTTCTTT.

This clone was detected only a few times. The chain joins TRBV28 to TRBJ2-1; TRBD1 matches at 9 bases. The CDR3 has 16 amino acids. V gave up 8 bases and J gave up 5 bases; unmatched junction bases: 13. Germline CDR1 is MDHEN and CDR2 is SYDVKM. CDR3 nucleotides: TGTGCCAGCTCAGGAAACTATCGGACAGGGGACAATGAGCAGTTCTTC. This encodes CASSGNYRTGDNEQFF. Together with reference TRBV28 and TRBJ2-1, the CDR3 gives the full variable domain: DVKVTQSSRYLVKRTGEKVFLECVQDMDHENMFWYRQDPGLGLRLIYFSYDVKMKEKGDIPEGYSVSREKKERFSLILESASTNQTSMYLCASSGNYRTGDNEQFFGPGTRLTVL.

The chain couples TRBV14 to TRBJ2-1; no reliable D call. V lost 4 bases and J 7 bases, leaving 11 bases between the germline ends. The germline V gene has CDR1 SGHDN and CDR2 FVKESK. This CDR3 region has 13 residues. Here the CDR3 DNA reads TGTGCCAGCAGCCGAGTTATTGGGAATGAGCAGTTCTTC. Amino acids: CASSRVIGNEQFF.

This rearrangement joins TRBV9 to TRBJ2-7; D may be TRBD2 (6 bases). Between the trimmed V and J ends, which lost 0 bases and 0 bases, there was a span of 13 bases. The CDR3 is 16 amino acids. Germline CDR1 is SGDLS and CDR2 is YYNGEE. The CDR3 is CASSVGVAASSYEQYF. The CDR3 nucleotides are TGTGCCAGCAGCGTAGGGGTAGCGGCGAGCTCCTACGAGCAGTACTTC.

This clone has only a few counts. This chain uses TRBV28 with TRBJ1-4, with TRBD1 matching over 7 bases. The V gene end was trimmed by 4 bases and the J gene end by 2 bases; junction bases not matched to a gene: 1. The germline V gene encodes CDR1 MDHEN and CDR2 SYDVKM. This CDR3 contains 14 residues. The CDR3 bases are TGTGCCAGCAGTTCAGGGGGGACTAATGAAAAACTGTTTTTT. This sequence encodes CASSSGGTNEKLFF.

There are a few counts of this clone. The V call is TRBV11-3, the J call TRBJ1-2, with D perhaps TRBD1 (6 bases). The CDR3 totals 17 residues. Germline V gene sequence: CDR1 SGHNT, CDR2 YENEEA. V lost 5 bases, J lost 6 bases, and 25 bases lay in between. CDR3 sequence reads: CASSPNARVGGVDGYTF. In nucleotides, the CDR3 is TGTGCCAGCAGCCCAAACGCAAGGGTTGGGGGCGTCGATGGCTACACCTTC.

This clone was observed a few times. CDR3 amino acids: CASDSPGKMVGYTF. The DNA of the CDR3 is TGTGCCAGCGACAGCCCGGGGAAGATGGTCGGCTACACCTTC. The rearrangement uses TRBV28 and TRBJ1-2; TRBD1 is a possible D gene (5 bases). CDR3 length equals 14 residues. With 8 bases removed from V and 8 bases from J, the gap between germline ends came to 21 bases. The germline gives CDR1 MDHEN, CDR2 SYDVKM.

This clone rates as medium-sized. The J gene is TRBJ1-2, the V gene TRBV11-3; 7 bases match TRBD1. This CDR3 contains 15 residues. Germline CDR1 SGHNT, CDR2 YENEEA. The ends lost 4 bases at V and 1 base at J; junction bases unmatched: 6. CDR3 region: CASSYGTDSNYGYTF. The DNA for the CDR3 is TGTGCCAGCAGCTACGGGACAGATAGTAACTATGGCTACACCTTC.